The 9 T cell receptor beta chains in this list originate from one sample, sequenced in a study of blood T cell repertoires in COVID-19. TCRdb's copy holds only in-frame clones and misses some; the assay was immunoSEQ multiplex PCR. The sample contains 120,000 to 150,000 clones, approximately 92% of which appear only once. Input material: peripheral blood. The receptors derive from a man younger than 35 with COVID-19, enrolled during active disease.

The chain employs TRBV28 and TRBJ1-3; D unresolved. V lost 5 bases, J lost 0 bases, and 11 bases lay in between. The CDR3 spans 15 residues. Per the germline V gene, CDR1 is MDHEN and CDR2 is SYDVKM. The CDR3 spells CASSPREPSGNTIYF. CDR3 nucleotides: TGTGCCAGCAGTCCCCGGGAACCCTCTGGAAACACCATATATTTT.

This sequence joins TRBV6-6 and TRBJ1-6; D is uncertain. Looked up from germline, CDR1 is MNHNY and CDR2 is SVGAGI (reference sequence). The CDR3 length is 16 residues. Trimming removed 5 bases at V and 3 bases at J, with 14 bases between. CDR3 in amino acids: CASSRRRTDYNSPLHF. The CDR3, as DNA: TGTGCCAGCAGTCGAAGGAGGACGGACTATAATTCACCCCTCCACTTT.

This chain links TRBV7-9 with TRBJ1-5; no reliable D call. Germline CDR1 is SEHNR and CDR2 is FQNEAQ (reference sequence). V was shortened by 0 bases and J by 0 bases, with 3 bases between the two germline ends. This CDR3 has 14 residues. The CDR3: CASSLAGSNQPQHF. The CDR3 DNA reads as TGTGCCAGCAGCTTAGCCGGTAGCAATCAGCCCCAGCATTTT.

With respect to this clone: One junction end disagrees with the germline gene, perhaps due to a read error. The CDR3 sequence is CASRGNRGKRGEKLLF. The CDR3 region has the DNA TGTGCCAGCAGAGGTAACAGGGGGAAACGGGGCGAAAAACTGCTTTTT. This chain uses TRBV28 with TRBJ1-4, with TRBD1 matching 8 bases. Germline loops: CDR1 MDHEN, CDR2 SYDVKM. This CDR3 is 16 amino acids long.

V gene TRBV5-4 combines with J gene TRBJ2-3; D is possibly TRBD2 (5 bases). Trimming removed 0 bases at V and 5 bases at J, with 10 bases between. The germline V gene encodes CDR1 SGHNT and CDR2 YYREEE (reference sequence). The CDR3 is 14 residues long. The CDR3 nucleotides are TGTGCCAGCAGCTTGGGGCTAGCCCAAGATACGCAGTATTTT. It encodes CASSLGLAQDTQYF.

The J gene is TRBJ2-7, the V gene TRBV30; 8 bases match TRBD2. CDR1 and CDR2 (germline): GTSNPN, SVGIG (reference sequence). The V segment lost 2 bases and the J segment 2 bases; nucleotides outside the gene matches: 5. CDR3 length: 14 amino acids. The CDR3 bases are TGTGCCTGGAGTTGGGCGGGAGGAACCTACGAGCAGTACTTC. Encoded protein: CAWSWAGGTYEQYF.

The chain employs TRBV7-2 and TRBJ2-7, with D perhaps TRBD2 (6 bases). Germline values: CDR1 SGHTA, CDR2 FQGNSA. The CDR3 is 14 residues long. V was pared by 6 bases and J by 0 bases, with 12 bases between. The CDR3 loop is CASRYAGSSYEQYF. Here the CDR3 DNA reads TGTGCCAGCAGGTATGCCGGGAGCTCCTACGAGCAGTACTTC.

V gene TRBV5-5 combines with J gene TRBJ1-6, with 10 bases identical to TRBD1. This CDR3 has 15 residues. V gave up 4 bases and J gave up 8 bases; unmatched junction bases: 6. The V gene's germline CDR1 is SGHKS and CDR2 YYEKEE (reference sequence). The CDR3 region has the DNA TGTGCCAGCAGCCCATGGGACAGGGGAGATTCACCCCTCCACTTT. It codes for CASSPWDRGDSPLHF.

The chain combines TRBV6-5 with TRBJ1-2, with 9 bases that match TRBD1. V dropped 2 bases and J dropped 6; count of bases not matched to a gene: 4. The germline CDR1 and CDR2 sequences are MNHEY and SVGAGI. This CDR3 spans 14 amino acids. CDR3 amino acids: CASSYRDRVHGYTF. The CDR3 DNA reads TGTGCCAGCAGTTACCGGGACAGGGTCCATGGCTACACCTTC.